This TCR beta chain was identified in a study of OX40 agonist ivuxolimab in advanced cancers. As to this clone: Its antigen is undetermined.

The V gene's germline CDR1 is SGHTA and CDR2 FQGNSA. V was clipped by 2 bases and J by 3 bases; unmatched bases: 13. The CDR3 covers 19 residues. Study outcomes and limitations: Expanded clones were, on average, more numerous among CD8+ T cells than CD4+. At doses 0.1 to 3.0 mg/kg, CD4+ and CD8+ clones expanded.

Only in-frame clones appear in the TCRdb table, and some are missing; sequencing was by immunoSEQ multiplex PCR. The sample yields about 83,000 clones, 65% to 90% seen once. Systemic immunosuppression or autoimmune disease history was grounds to exclude patients. The chain recombines TRBV7-2 with TRBJ2-1, with 10 bases matching TRBD2. The sequencing used CD4+ or CD8+ T cells sorted from blood, collected in a trial of the OX40 agonist ivuxolimab. This receptor was obtained from an adult with an advanced solid tumor such as melanoma, head and neck, liver or kidney cancer. CDR3 nucleotide sequence: TGTGCCAGCAGCTTATGGTCGGGAGCGGGGGGGCTCCTCTACAATGAGCAGTTCTTC. Amino acids: CASSLWSGAGGLLYNEQFF.